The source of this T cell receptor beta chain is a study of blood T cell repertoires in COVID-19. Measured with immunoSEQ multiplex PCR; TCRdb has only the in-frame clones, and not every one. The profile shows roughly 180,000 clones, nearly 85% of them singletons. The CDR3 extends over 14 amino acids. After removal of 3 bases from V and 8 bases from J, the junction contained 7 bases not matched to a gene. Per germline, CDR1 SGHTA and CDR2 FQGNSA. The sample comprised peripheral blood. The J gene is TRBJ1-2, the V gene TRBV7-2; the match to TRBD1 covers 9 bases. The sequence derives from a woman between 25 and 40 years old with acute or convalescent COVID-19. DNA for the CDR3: TGTGCCAGCAGCTTGCCCAGGACAGGGGACGGCTACACCTTC. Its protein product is CASSLPRTGDGYTF.